A selection of T cell receptor beta chains follows, all from one sample in a study of blood T cell repertoires in COVID-19. TCRdb keeps only in-frame clones here, not all; method: immunoSEQ multiplex PCR. The sample consists of some 250,000 clones, roughly 84% of them appearing once. Sequencing was done on a sample of peripheral blood. The receptor source for this set is a man aged 45-65 years with active or convalescent COVID-19. Both conserved end residues are part of each CDR3. Fields, in order: D gene, V gene, J gene, clone size, CDR3 protein, CDR3 DNA. The D gene is left open where the match is weak. Some rows have no size entry. The others give once, few or many, or a class for an expanded clone.

TRBD1	TRBV7-9	TRBJ1-3	once	CASSFSSGQAWNTIYF	TGTGCCAGCAGCTTTTCATCCGGACAGGCTTGGAACACCATATATTTT
TRBD2	TRBV3-1/TRBV3-2	TRBJ2-4	NA	CASSQGTSGKYF	TGTGCCAGCAGCCAAGGGACTAGCGGGAAGTACTTC
TRBD1	TRBV9	TRBJ1-2	NA	CASSPLDLGQGRGYTF	TGTGCCAGCAGCCCCCTCGATCTGGGACAGGGTCGTGGCTACACCTTC
TRBD1	TRBV27	TRBJ2-7	NA	CASASDRVSYEQYF	TGTGCCAGCGCCTCGGACAGGGTGTCCTACGAGCAGTACTTC
TRBD1	TRBV6-5	TRBJ1-6	NA	CASSYSGTGLEALHF	TGTGCCAGCAGTTACTCAGGGACAGGCCTCGAAGCCCTCCACTTT
TRBD1	TRBV29-1	TRBJ2-3	few	CSGIPGTEDTQYF	TGCAGCGGGATTCCCGGGACAGAAGATACGCAGTATTTT
TRBD2	TRBV5-1	TRBJ2-7	NA	CASSLTTGTRGAEQYF	TGCGCCAGCAGCTTGACCACCGGGACTAGGGGTGCCGAGCAGTACTTC
TRBD1	TRBV29-1	TRBJ2-6	NA	CSVLIDRGDSGANVLTF	TGCAGCGTTCTCATCGACAGGGGGGACTCTGGGGCCAACGTCCTGACTTTC
NA	TRBV7-3	TRBJ1-1	NA	CASSLMAGRNTEAFF	TGTGCCAGCAGCTTAATGGCCGGGAGAAACACTGAAGCTTTCTTT
TRBD2	TRBV5-6	TRBJ2-1	once	CASSSPGLEGEQFF	TGTGCCAGCAGCTCCCCGGGACTAGAGGGTGAGCAGTTCTTC
TRBD2	TRBV10-3	TRBJ2-1	NA	CAISDGTSFYNEQFF	TGTGCCATCAGTGATGGGACTAGCTTCTACAATGAGCAGTTCTTC
NA	TRBV7-9	TRBJ1-6	NA	CASSFVSGENSPLHF	TGTGCCAGCAGCTTCGTATCAGGCGAAAATTCACCCCTCCACTTT
TRBD2	TRBV29-1	TRBJ2-3	NA	CSATGTSGGTQYF	TGCAGTGCCACCGGGACTAGCGGGGGGACGCAGTATTTT
NA	TRBV5-1	TRBJ2-7	NA	CASGQTSSYEQYF	TGCGCCAGCGGCCAGACAAGCTCCTACGAGCAGTACTTC
NA	TRBV5-5	TRBJ1-5	NA	CASSLDVDQPQHF	TGTGCCAGCAGCTTGGATGTCGATCAGCCCCAGCATTTT
NA	TRBV20-1	TRBJ2-5	NA	CSALVGETQYF	TGCAGTGCTTTAGTCGGGGAGACCCAGTACTTC
TRBD1	TRBV18	TRBJ1-5	NA	CASSLNWDRDQPQHF	TGTGCCAGCTCACTCAATTGGGACAGGGATCAGCCCCAGCATTTT
NA	TRBV5-1	TRBJ2-1	NA	CASSSPQAAISNEQFF	TGCGCCAGCAGCTCTCCTCAAGCGGCCATTAGCAATGAGCAGTTCTTC
TRBD1	TRBV18	TRBJ1-5	NA	CASSPGGTGQQPQHF	TGTGCCAGCTCACCTGGCGGGACAGGGCAACAGCCCCAGCATTTT
TRBD1	TRBV12-5	TRBJ1-2	NA	CASGFFRDRGLGYGYTF	TGTGCTAGTGGTTTCTTCCGGGACAGGGGATTGGGCTATGGCTACACCTTC
TRBD2	TRBV4-2	TRBJ2-5	NA	CASSQEPPGLAGGRQETQYF	TGTGCCAGCAGCCAAGAGCCCCCGGGACTAGCGGGGGGGCGCCAAGAGACCCAGTACTTC
NA	TRBV9	TRBJ2-3	NA	CASSPGGRKHTDTQYF	TGTGCCAGCAGCCCGGGGGGCCGGAAGCACACAGATACGCAGTATTTT
TRBD1	TRBV3-1/TRBV3-2	TRBJ1-1	NA	CASRPQGGSTEAFF	TGTGCCAGCAGACCACAGGGGGGTAGCACTGAAGCTTTCTTT
TRBD1	TRBV2	TRBJ2-5	few	CASSTTFRGRQETQYF	TGTGCCAGCAGTACCACGTTCAGGGGGCGACAAGAGACCCAGTACTTC
TRBD2	TRBV7-3	TRBJ2-1	NA	CASSLAGGPNEQFF	TGTGCCAGCAGTCTAGCGGGGGGGCCGAATGAGCAGTTCTTC
TRBD1	TRBV5-4	TRBJ2-3	NA	CASSGTGGTGTQYF	TGTGCCAGCAGCGGGACAGGGGGCACTGGTACGCAGTATTTT